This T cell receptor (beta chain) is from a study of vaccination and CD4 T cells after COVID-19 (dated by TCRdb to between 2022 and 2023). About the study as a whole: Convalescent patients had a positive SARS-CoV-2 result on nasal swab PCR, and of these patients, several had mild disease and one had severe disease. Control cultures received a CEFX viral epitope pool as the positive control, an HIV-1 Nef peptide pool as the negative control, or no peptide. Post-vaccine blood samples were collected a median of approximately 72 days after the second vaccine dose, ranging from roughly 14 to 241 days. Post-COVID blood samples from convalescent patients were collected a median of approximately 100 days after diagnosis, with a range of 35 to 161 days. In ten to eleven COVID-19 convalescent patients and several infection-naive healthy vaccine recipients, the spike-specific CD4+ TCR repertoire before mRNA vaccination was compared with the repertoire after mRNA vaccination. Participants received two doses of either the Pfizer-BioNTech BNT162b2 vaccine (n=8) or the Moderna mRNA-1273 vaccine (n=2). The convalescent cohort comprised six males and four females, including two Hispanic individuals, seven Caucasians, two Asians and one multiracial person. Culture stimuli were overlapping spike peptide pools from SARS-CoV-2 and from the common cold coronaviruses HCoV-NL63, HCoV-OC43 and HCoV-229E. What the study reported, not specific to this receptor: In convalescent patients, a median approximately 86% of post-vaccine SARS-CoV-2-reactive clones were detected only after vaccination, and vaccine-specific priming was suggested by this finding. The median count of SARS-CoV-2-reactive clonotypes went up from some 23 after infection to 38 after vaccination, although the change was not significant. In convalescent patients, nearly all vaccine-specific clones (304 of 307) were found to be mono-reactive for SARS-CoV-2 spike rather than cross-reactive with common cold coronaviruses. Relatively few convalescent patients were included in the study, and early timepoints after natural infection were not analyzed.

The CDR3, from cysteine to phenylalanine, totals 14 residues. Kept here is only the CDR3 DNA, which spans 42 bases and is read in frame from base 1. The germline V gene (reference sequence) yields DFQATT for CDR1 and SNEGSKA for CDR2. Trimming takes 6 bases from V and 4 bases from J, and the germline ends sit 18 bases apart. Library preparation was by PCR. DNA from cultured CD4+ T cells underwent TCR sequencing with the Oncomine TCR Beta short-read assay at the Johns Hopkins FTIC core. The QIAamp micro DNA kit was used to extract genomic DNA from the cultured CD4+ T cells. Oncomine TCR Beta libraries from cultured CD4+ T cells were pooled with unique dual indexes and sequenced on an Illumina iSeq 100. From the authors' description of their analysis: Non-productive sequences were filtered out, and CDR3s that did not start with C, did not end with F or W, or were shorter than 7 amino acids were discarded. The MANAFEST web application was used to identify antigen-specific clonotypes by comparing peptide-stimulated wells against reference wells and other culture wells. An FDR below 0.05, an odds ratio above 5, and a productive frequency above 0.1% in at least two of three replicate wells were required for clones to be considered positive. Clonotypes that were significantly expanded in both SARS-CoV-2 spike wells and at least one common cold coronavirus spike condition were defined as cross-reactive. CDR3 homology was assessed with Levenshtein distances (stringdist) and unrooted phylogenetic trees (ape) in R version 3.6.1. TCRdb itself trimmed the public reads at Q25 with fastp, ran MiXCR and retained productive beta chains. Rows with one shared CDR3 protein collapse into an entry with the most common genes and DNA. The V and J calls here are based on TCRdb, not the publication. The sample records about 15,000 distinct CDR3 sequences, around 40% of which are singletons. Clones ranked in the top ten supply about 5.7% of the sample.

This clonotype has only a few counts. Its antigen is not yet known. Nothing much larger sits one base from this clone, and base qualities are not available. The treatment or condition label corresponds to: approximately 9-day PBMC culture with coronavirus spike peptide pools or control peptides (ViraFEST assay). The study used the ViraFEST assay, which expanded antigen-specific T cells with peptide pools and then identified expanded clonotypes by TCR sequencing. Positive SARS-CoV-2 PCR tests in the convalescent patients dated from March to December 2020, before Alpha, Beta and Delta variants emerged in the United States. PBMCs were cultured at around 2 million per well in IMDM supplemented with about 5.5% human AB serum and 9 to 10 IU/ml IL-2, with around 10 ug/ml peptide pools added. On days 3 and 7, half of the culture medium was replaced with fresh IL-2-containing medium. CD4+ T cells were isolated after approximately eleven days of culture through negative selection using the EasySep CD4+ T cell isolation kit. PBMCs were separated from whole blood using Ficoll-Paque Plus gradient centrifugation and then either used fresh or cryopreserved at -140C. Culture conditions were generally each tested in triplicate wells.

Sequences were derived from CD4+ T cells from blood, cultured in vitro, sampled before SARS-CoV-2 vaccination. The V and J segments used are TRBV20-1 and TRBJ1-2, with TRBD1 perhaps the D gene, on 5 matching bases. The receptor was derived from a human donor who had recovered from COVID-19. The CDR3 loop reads CSAQILGLTYGYTF. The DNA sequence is TGCAGTGCCCAGATCTTGGGACTTACCTATGGCTACACCTTC.